One and the same sample provided the 12 T cell receptor beta chains below, sequenced in a study of T cell responses to AZD1222 COVID-19 vaccine. Here immunoSEQ multiplex PCR was the method, and the copy in TCRdb shows in-frame clones only, minus some. The sample holds 110,000 to 150,000 clones; roughly 90% are singletons and the top ten take approximately 2.8%. This sample comprised peripheral blood, obtained on day 0 of AZD1222 vaccination. These receptors originate from an adult in good health.

The chain carries TRBV7-9 and TRBJ1-2; D gene ambiguous. The CDR3 contains 16 residues. The V gene lost 6 bases and the J gene lost 0 bases, with 17 bases spanning the gap. The germline gives CDR1 SEHNR, CDR2 FQNEAQ (reference sequence). In DNA, the CDR3 is TGTGCCAGCAGGCATCCGCTGCCCAGAGCTAACTATGGCTACACCTTC. It is translated as CASRHPLPRANYGYTF.

The chain carries TRBV24-1 and TRBJ2-1; 11 nucleotides match TRBD2. Germline CDR1 and CDR2: KGHDR and SFDVKD. V lost 4 bases to trimming and J lost 9 bases; unmatched junction nucleotides: 7. This CDR3 spans 15 amino acids. The CDR3 here is CATSDRSGGDREQFF. The DNA for the CDR3 is TGTGCCACCAGTGACCGTAGCGGGGGGGACCGTGAGCAGTTCTTC.

The chain combines TRBV14 with TRBJ1-6, with TRBD1 matching 8 bases. Looked up from germline, CDR1 is SGHDN and CDR2 is FVKESK. This CDR3 has 15 residues. Trimming at V came to 2 bases and at J to 10 bases, leaving 7 bases not matched to a gene. The CDR3, as DNA: TGTGCCAGCAGCCAAAGGACAGGGAAGTTCTCACCCCTCCACTTT. This gives the protein CASSQRTGKFSPLHF.

The rearrangement links TRBV14 to TRBJ2-1; D is undetermined. The CDR3 length is 16 residues. Trimming pared 4 bases from V and 0 bases from J, leaving 13 bases between. The V gene's germline CDR1 is SGHDN and CDR2 FVKESK. CDR3 amino acids: CASSRNAPNSYNEQFF. CDR3 bases: TGTGCCAGCAGCCGGAACGCCCCGAACTCCTACAATGAGCAGTTCTTC.

The V and J genes are TRBV7-2 and TRBJ2-5; possibly TRBD1 for D (5 bases). Germline V lookup: CDR1 SGHTA, CDR2 FQGNSA. This CDR3 region has 15 residues. V shed 5 bases and J shed 1 base, with 14 bases lying between them. The CDR3 loop is CASSPLGQIQETQYF. The CDR3 DNA reads as TGTGCCAGCAGCCCCTTGGGGCAAATCCAAGAGACCCAGTACTTC.

The CDR3 spells CASSYSGGPGWEQYF. The CDR3 DNA sequence: TGTGCCAGCAGCTACAGCGGGGGGCCGGGTTGGGAGCAGTACTTC. The chain employs TRBV11-3 and TRBJ2-7, with 9 bases lining up with TRBD2. The length of the CDR3 is 15 residues. Trimming cost V 4 bases and J 7 bases; bases outside gene matches: 11. The germline V gene has CDR1 SGHNT and CDR2 YENEEA.

The rearrangement uses TRBV7-3 and TRBJ1-1, with D perhaps TRBD1 (5 bases). Looked up from germline, CDR1 is SGHTA and CDR2 is FQGTGA. This CDR3 has 15 amino acids. Trimming removed 4 bases at V and 3 bases at J, with 15 bases between. CDR3 amino acids: CASSSLGHIDTEAFF. CDR3 coding DNA: TGTGCCAGCAGCTCCCTAGGACATATAGACACTGAAGCTTTCTTT.

The chain uses TRBV9 and TRBJ2-1; TRBD2 is a possible D gene (5 bases). CDR3 length equals 14 residues. The V and J ends lost 0 bases and 3 bases respectively, with 7 bases between them. CDR1 is SGDLS, CDR2 YYNGEE, per germline. CDR3 coding DNA: TGTGCCAGCAGCGTAGCGGGAATCTACAATGAGCAGTTCTTC. Its protein is CASSVAGIYNEQFF. Full variable domain (rest looked up from reference TRBV9 and TRBJ2-1): DSGVTQTPKHLITATGQRVTLRCSPRSGDLSVYWYQQSLDQGLQFLIQYYNGEERAKGNILERFSAQQFPDLHSELNLSSLELGDSALYFCASSVAGIYNEQFFGPGTRLTVL.

The chain recombines TRBV28 with TRBJ1-2, with a possible D match to TRBD1 (5 bases). Germline assignment: CDR1 MDHEN and CDR2 SYDVKM. The CDR3 has 19 amino acids. Trimming removed 2 bases from V and 1 base from J, with 23 bases in between. CDR3: CASSLGPGRFPWSNYGYTF. CDR3 in DNA: TGTGCCAGCAGTTTAGGCCCAGGGAGGTTTCCCTGGAGTAACTATGGCTACACCTTC.

The chain links TRBV25-1 to TRBJ2-2, with a possible D match to TRBD2 (5 bases). Germline-derived CDR1 and CDR2 are MGHDK and SYGVNS. The CDR3 is made up of 14 amino acids. The germline V and J ends were trimmed by 8 bases and 3 bases, with 13 bases remaining between them. CDR3 in DNA: TGTGCCAGCTTCCTAAGCGGCGACACCGGGGAGCTGTTTTTT. Amino acids: CASFLSGDTGELFF.

The sample holds one count of this clone. The genes are TRBV5-5 and TRBJ1-4; 7 bases match TRBD1. The ends lost 2 bases at V and 16 bases at J; junction bases unmatched: 8. The CDR3 totals 12 residues. Germline CDR1 SGHKS, CDR2 YYEKEE (reference sequence). This chain's CDR3 is CASSFRGQFPFF. CDR3 nucleotide sequence: TGTGCCAGCAGCTTTAGGGGACAGTTCCCGTTTTTT.

This rearrangement joins TRBV10-3 to TRBJ2-7, with 8 bases fitting TRBD1. Germline V CDR1 and CDR2: ENHRY, SYGVKD. Trimming cost V 9 bases and J 0 bases; bases outside gene matches: 13. CDR3 length equals 16 residues. The DNA of the CDR3 is TGTGCCATTTCAGGGGGCGCCTTCTTAAACTCCTACGAGCAGTACTTC. Amino acids: CAISGGAFLNSYEQYF.